This record concerns one T cell receptor beta chain sequence. The V gene's germline CDR1 is SGHDT and CDR2 YYEEEE. Trimming stripped 1 base from V and 8 bases from J, with 12 bases between. The CDR3 consists of 13 residues. Only in-frame clones appear in the TCRdb table, and some are missing; sequencing was by immunoSEQ multiplex PCR. The profile covers hundreds of thousands of clones, with 95% appearing a single time and approximately 0.02% taken by the ten largest. This entry comes from a study of shared T cell receptors in the human thymus. The clonotype was recovered from a human donor. The chain has TRBV5-6 and TRBJ1-2; D is possibly TRBD1 (5 bases). Sequenced input: thymocytes. The CDR3 reads CASSLPRVGGYTF. The DNA for the CDR3 is TGTGCCAGCAGCTTGCCCAGGGTGGGAGGCTACACCTTC.